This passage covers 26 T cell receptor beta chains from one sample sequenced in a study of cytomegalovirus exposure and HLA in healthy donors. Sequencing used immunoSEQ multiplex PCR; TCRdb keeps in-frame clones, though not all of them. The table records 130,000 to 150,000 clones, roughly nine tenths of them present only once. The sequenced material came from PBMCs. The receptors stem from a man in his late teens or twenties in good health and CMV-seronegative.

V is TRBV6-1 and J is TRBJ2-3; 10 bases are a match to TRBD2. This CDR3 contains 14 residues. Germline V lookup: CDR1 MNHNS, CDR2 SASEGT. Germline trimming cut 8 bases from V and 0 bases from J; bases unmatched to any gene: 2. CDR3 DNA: TGTGCCAGCCCGGGACTAGCGAGCACAGATACGCAGTATTTT. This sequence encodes CASPGLASTDTQYF.

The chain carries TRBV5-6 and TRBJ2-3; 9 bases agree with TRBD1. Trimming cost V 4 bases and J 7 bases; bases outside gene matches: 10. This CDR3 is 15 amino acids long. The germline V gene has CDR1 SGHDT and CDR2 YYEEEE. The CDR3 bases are TGTGCCAGCAGCCGACCGGGACAGGGAGCCTATACGCAGTATTTT. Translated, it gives CASSRPGQGAYTQYF.

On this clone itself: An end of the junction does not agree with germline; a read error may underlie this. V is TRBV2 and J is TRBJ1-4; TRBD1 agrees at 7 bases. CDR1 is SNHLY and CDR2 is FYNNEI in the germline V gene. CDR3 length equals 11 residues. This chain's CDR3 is CASSPRQGLAF. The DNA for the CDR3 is TGTGCCAGCAGCCCCAGACAGGGTTTAGCTTTT. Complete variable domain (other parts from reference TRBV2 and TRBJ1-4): EPEVTQTPSHQVTQMGQEVILRCVPISNHLYFYWYRQILGQKVEFLVSFYNNEISEKSEIFDDQFSVERPDGSNFTLKIRSTKLEDSAMYFCASSPRQGLAFGSGTQLSVL.

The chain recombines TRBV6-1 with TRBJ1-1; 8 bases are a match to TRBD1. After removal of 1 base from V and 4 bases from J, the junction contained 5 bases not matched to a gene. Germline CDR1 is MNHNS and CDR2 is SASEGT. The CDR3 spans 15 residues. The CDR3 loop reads CASSEGTGTPTEAFF. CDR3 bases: TGTGCCAGCAGTGAAGGGACAGGGACTCCCACTGAAGCTTTCTTT.

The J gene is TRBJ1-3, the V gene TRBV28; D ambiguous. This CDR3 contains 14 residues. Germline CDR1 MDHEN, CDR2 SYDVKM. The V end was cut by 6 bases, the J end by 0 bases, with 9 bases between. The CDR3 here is CASSPTVSGNTIYF. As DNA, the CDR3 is TGTGCCAGCAGCCCTACAGTCTCTGGAAACACCATATATTTT.

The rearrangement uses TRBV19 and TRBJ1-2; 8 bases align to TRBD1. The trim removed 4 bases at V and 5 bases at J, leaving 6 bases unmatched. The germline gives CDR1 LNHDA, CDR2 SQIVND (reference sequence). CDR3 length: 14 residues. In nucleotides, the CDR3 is TGTGCCAGTAGTACCGGACAGGGATATTATGGCTACACCTTC. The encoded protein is CASSTGQGYYGYTF. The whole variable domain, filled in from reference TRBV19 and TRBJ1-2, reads DGGITQSPKYLFRKEGQNVTLSCEQNLNHDAMYWYRQDPGQGLRLIYYSQIVNDFQKGDIAEGYSVSREKKESFPLTVTSAQKNPTAFYLCASSTGQGYYGYTFGSGTRLTVV.

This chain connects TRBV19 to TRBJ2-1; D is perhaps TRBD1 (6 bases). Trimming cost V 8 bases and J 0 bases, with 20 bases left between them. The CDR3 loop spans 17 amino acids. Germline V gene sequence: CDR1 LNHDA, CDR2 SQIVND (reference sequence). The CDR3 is CASQSIQGRLSYNEQFF. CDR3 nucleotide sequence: TGTGCCAGTCAGAGTATACAGGGCCGACTCTCCTACAATGAGCAGTTCTTC.

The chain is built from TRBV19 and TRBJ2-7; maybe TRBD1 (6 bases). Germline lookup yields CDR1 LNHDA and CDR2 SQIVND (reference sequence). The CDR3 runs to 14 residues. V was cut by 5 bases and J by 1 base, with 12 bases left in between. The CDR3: CASSQQGSSYEQYF. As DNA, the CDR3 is TGTGCCAGTAGTCAACAGGGAAGTTCCTACGAGCAGTACTTC.

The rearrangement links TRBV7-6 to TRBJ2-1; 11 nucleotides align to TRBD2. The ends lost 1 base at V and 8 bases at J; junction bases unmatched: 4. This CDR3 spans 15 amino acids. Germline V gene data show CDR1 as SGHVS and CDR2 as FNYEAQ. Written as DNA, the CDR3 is TGTGCCAGCAGCTTAGGCGGACTAGCGGGCCATGAGCAGTTCTTC. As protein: CASSLGGLAGHEQFF.

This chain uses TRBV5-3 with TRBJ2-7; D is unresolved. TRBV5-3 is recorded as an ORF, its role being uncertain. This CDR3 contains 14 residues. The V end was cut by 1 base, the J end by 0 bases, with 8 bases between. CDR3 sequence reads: CARSLPVSSYEQYF. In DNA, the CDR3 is TGTGCCAGAAGCTTGCCCGTCAGCTCCTACGAGCAGTACTTC.

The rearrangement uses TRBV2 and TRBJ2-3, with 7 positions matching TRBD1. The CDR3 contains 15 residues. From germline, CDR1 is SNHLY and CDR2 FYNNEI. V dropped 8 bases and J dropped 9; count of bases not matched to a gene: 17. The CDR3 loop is CASPLPGQSIETQYF. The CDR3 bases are TGTGCCAGCCCCCTACCGGGACAGAGCATAGAAACGCAGTATTTT.

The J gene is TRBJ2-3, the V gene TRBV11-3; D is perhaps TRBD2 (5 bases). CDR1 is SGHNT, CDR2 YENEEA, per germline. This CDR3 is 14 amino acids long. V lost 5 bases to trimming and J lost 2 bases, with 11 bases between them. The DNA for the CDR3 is TGTGCCAGCAGCCCAGGACTGGCCACAGATACGCAGTATTTT. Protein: CASSPGLATDTQYF. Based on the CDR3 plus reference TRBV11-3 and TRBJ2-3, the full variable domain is EAGVVQSPRYKIIEKKQPVAFWCNPISGHNTLYWYLQNLGQGPELLIRYENEEAVDDSQLPKDRFSAERLKGVDSTLKIQPAELGDSAVYLCASSPGLATDTQYFGPGTRLTVL.

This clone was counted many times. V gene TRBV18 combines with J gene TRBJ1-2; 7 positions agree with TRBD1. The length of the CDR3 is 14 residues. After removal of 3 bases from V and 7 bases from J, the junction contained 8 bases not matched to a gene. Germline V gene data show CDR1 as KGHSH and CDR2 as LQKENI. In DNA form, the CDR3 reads TGTGCCAGCTCACCGGAGGAGGGGGCAAGTGGCTACACCTTC. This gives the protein CASSPEEGASGYTF. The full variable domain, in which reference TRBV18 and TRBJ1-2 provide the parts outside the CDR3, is NAGVMQNPRHLVRRRGQEARLRCSPMKGHSHVYWYRQLPEEGLKFMVYLQKENIIDESGMPKERFSAEFPKEGPSILRIQQVVRGDSAAYFCASSPEEGASGYTFGSGTRLTVV.

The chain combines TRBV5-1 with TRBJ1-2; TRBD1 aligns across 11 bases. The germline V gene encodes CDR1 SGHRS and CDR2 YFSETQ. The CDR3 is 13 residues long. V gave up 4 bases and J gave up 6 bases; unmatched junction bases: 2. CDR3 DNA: TGCGCCAGCAGCAGGACAGGGGGCAATGGCTACACCTTC. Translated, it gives CASSRTGGNGYTF.

CDR3 DNA: TGTGCCAGCAGCTTAAGCGGGGGACTGACCGGGGAGCTGTTTTTT. It is translated as CASSLSGGLTGELFF. The V gene is TRBV7-3, the J gene TRBJ2-2; 7 bases are a match to TRBD2. The CDR3 covers 15 residues. With V trimmed by 1 base and J by 5 bases, 4 bases remained unmatched. The germline CDR1 and CDR2 sequences are SGHTA and FQGTGA. Combining the CDR3 with reference TRBV7-3 and TRBJ2-2 gives the whole variable domain GAGVSQTPSNKVTEKGKYVELRCDPISGHTALYWYRQSLGQGPEFLIYFQGTGAADDSGLPNDRFFAVRPEGSVSTLKIQRTERGDSAVYLCASSLSGGLTGELFFGEGSRLTVL.

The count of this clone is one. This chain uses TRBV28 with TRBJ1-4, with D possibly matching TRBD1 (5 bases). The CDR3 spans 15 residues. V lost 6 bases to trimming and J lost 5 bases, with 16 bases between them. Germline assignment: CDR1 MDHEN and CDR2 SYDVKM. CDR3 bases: TGTGCCAGCAGATCCGGGGGGAGCATGAATGAAAAACTGTTTTTT. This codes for CASRSGGSMNEKLFF.

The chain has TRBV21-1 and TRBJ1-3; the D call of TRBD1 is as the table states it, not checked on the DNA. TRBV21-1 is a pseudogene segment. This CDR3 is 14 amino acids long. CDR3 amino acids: CASSRRTGGKWVYF. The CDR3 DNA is TGTGCCAGCAGCAGAAGGACAGGGGGAAAGTGGGTATATTTT.

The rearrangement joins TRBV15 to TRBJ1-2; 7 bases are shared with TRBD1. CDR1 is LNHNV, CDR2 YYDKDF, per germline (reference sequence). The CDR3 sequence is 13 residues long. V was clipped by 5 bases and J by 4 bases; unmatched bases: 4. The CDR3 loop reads CATSGGQSYGYTF. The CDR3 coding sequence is TGTGCCACCAGCGGGGGACAGTCCTATGGCTACACCTTC.

Written as DNA, the CDR3 is TGTGCCAGCAGTATACTTGGGGGCGGTGAAAAACTGTTTTTT. Amino acid sequence: CASSILGGGEKLFF. The V gene is TRBV27, the J gene TRBJ1-4; D perhaps matches TRBD1 (6 bases). Trimming removed 5 bases at V and 7 bases at J, with 14 bases between. The germline V gene has CDR1 MNHEY and CDR2 SMNVEV (reference sequence). CDR3 length: 14 residues.

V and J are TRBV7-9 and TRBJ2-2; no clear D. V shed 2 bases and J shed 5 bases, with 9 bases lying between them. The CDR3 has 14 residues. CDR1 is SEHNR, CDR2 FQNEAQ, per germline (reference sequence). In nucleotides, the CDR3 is TGTGCCAGCAGCTTATATTTGACTACCGGGGAGCTGTTTTTT. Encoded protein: CASSLYLTTGELFF.

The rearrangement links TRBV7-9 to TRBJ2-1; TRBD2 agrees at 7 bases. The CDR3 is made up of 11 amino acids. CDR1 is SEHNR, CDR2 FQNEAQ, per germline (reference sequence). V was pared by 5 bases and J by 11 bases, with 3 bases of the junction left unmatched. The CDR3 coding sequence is TGTGCCAGCAGCCCAGCGGGGAAGCAGTTCTTC. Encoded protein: CASSPAGKQFF.

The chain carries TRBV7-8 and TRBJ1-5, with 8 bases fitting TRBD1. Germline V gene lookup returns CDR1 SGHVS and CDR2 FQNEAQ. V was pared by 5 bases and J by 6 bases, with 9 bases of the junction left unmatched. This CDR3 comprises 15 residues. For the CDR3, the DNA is TGTGCCAGCAGCACCGGACAGGGCGTGGGTCAGCCCCAGCATTTT. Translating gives CASSTGQGVGQPQHF.

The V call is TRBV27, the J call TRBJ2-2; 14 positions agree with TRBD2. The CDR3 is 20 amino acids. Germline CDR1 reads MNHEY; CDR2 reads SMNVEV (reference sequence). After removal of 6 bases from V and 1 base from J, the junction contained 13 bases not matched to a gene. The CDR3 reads CASSTTRLGLAGGNTGELFF. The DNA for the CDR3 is TGTGCCAGCAGCACCACACGATTAGGACTAGCGGGGGGGAACACCGGGGAGCTGTTTTTT.

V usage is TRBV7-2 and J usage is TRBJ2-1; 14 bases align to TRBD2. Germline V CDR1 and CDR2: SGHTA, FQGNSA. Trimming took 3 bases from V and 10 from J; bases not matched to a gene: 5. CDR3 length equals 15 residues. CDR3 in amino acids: CASSLGLAGAIEQFF. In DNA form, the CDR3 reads TGTGCCAGCAGCTTGGGACTAGCGGGGGCAATCGAGCAGTTCTTC.

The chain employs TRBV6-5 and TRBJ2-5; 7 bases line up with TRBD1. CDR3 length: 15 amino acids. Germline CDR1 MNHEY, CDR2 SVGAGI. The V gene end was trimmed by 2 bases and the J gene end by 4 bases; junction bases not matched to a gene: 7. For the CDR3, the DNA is TGTGCCAGCAGTTACACAAAGACAGGGAGAGAGACCCAGTACTTC. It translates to CASSYTKTGRETQYF.

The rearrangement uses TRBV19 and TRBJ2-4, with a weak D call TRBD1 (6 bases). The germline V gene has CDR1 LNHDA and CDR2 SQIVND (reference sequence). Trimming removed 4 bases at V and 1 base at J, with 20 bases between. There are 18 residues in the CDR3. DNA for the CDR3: TGTGCCAGTAGTACCGCCCAACAGGGACCACGCGCCAAAAACATTCAGTACTTC. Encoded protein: CASSTAQQGPRAKNIQYF.